This T cell receptor beta chain was recorded in a study of cytomegalovirus exposure and HLA in healthy donors. V trimming: 2 bases; J trimming: 4 bases; junction bases outside the gene matches: 7. The CDR3 sequence is 15 residues long. Germline V gene lookup returns CDR1 MGHRA and CDR2 YSYEKL. Profiled with immunoSEQ multiplex PCR; TCRdb holds only in-frame clones, not every one. The table lists 350,000 or so clones, 70% to 90% of them singletons. The chain uses TRBV4-1 and TRBJ1-1, with TRBD1 matching over 7 bases. The sequence was obtained from a woman aged 18-30 years in good health and CMV-seronegative. Sequencing was carried out using PBMCs. The CDR3 DNA sequence: TGCGCCAGCAGCCAACCATCCACAGGGGTCACTGAAGCTTTCTTT. Residues: CASSQPSTGVTEAFF.